Included here is one TCR beta chain sequence, with context. Its antigen specificity is not known. One base away there is no much larger clone; base qualities are not given. Each collaborating institution followed its own protocols to collect whole blood in K2EDTA tubes. Collaborator samples were shipped for TCRbeta analysis as frozen whole blood, isolated PBMCs, or DNA extracted from either sample type. TCRbeta CDR3 regions were amplified from genomic DNA using the immunoSEQ Assay, a bias-controlled multiplex PCR. For the original study's pipeline: Nucleated cell counts per sample were estimated from amplification of reference gene primers within the assay. To quantify the absolute abundance of each unique TCRbeta CDR3 rearrangement, sequence reads were collapsed and filtered. Productive Simpson clonality was computed per sample as the square root of Simpson's diversity index over productive rearrangements. TCRdb provides this immuneACCESS table in a form limited to in-frame rearrangements. Some clones are lacking; in checked studies, under half of them reflect an unresolved V gene, and why the rest are absent is not known. From that table come the V and J calls and clone size; the DNA was used to work out D and trimming. Present in this sample are around 110,000 clones, roughly 83% of which were seen just once. 2% to 2.5% of the sample is held by the ten biggest clonotypes.

Taken from the germline V gene, the CDR1 and CDR2 loops are SGDLS and YYNGEE. Reading from cysteine to phenylalanine, the CDR3 counts 16 amino acids. The sequence is cut down to CDR3 DNA, 48 bases in frame from base 1. Relative to germline, V is missing 4 bases and J is missing 3 bases, with 10 bases of the junction outside any gene match. This entry belongs to a study of blood T cell repertoires in COVID-19 (TCRdb year 2020). In the study overall: Samples from collaborators originated in the United States, Italy and Spain and spanned both the acute and convalescent phases of COVID-19. The material from the prospective study consisted of cDNA or gDNA derived from T cells, B-cell-depleted T cells, or PBMCs. Subjects who had been exposed to COVID-19, were actively infected with it, or had recovered from it provided the deeply sampled blood TCRbeta repertoires that made up the dataset. The repertoires were made available in a free public database intended to serve as a resource for research on the immune response to SARS-CoV-2. Samples were obtained from the ongoing ImmuneRACE study (first 160 participants) and from some 1,200 subjects provided by 6 global collaborators. A de-identified subject ID, COVID-19 status, age in years and sex were almost always included in the sample metadata. Where available, HLA class I and class II types were obtained from metadata supplied by the sample provider rather than from assay-based typing.

What the work shows at the level of the full study, not this receptor alone: Clinical and demographic metadata were provided uncurated, with the amount varying by source and participant.

Sample: peripheral blood. This sequence was found in a man younger than 45 with acute or convalescent COVID-19. The chain couples TRBV9 to TRBJ2-1; 7 bases in between match TRBD1. The DNA is as follows: TGTGCCAGCAGCTTAGGTGGGGGACAGAGCTACAATGAGCAGTTCTTC. Its amino acids are CASSLGGGQSYNEQFF.